This TCR beta chain was observed in a study of blood T cells in healthy people across ages. Then a second PCR, running roughly 6 to 11 cycles, was carried out with a sample-barcoded 5' primer and a J-beta primer mix. Through a template-switch adaptor with 12 random nucleotides, each cDNA molecule received a tag. TCRdb redid the calling of the 5' RACE reads with MiXCR, one entry per CDR3 protein. The sample consists of roughly 1.4 million distinct CDR3 sequences, approximately 60% of them appearing once. The germline V gene encodes CDR1 SGHAT and CDR2 FQNNGV. V was cut by 3 bases and J by 3 bases, with 11 bases left in between. There are 15 residues in the CDR3. The authors extracted at least 6 micrograms of total RNA per sample.

The receptor comes from a man aged 18 to 35 in good health. This chain joins TRBV11-2 and TRBJ2-2, with D perhaps TRBD2 (5 bases). The sample consisted of blood. CDR3 coding DNA: TGTGCCAGCAGCTTTACGGAGGAGCACACCGGGGAGCTGTTTTTT. Its protein product is CASSFTEEHTGELFF.